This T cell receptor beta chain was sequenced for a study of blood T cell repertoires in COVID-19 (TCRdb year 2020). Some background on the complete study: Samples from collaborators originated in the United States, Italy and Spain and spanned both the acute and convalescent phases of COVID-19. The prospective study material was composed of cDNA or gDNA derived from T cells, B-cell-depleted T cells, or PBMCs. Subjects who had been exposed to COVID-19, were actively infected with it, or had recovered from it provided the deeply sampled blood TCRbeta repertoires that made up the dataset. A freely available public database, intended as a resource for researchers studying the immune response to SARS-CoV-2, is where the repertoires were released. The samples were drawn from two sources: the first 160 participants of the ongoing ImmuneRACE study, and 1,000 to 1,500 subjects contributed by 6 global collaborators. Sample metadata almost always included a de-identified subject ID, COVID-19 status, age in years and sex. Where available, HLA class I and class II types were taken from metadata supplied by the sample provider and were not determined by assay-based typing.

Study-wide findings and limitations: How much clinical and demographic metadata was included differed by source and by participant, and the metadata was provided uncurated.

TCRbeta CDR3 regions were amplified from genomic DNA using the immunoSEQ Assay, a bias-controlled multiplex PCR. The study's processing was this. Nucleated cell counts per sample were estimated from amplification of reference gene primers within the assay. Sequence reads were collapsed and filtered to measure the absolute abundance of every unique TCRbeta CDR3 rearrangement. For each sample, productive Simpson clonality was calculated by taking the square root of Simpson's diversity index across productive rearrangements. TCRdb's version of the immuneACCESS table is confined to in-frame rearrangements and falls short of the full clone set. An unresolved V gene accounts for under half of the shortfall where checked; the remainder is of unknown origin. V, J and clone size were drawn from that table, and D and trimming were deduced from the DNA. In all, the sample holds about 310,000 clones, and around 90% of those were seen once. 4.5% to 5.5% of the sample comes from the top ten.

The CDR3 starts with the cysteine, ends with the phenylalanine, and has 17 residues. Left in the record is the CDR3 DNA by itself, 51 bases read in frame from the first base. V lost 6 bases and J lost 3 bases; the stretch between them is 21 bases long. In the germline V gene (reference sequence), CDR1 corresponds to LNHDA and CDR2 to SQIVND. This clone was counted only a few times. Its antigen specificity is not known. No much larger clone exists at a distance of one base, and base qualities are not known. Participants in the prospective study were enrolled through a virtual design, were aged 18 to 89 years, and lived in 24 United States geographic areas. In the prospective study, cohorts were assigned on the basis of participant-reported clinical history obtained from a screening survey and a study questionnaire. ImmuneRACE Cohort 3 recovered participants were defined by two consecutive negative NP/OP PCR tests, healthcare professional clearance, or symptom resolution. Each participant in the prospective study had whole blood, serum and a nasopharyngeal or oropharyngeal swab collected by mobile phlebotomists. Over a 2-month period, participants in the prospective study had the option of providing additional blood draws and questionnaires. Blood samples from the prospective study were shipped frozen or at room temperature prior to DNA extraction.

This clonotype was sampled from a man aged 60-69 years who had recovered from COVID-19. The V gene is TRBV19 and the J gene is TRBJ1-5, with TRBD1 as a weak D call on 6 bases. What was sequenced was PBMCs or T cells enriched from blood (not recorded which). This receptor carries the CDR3 CASSPYTGQEVNQPQHF. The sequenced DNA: TGTGCCAGTAGCCCATATACGGGACAAGAGGTCAATCAGCCCCAGCATTTT.